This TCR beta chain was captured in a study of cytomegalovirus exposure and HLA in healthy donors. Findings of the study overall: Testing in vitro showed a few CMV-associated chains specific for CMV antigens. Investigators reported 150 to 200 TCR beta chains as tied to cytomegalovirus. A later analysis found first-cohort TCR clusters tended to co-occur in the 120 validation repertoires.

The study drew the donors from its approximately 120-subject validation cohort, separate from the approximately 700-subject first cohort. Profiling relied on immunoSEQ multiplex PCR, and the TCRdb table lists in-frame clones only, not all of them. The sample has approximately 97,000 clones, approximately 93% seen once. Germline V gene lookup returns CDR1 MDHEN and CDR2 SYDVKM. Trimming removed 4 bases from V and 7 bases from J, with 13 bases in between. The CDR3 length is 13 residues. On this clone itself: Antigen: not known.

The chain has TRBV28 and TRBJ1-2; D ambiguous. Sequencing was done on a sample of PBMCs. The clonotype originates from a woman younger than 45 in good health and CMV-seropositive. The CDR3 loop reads CASSSGDVAGYTF. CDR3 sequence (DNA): TGTGCCAGCAGTTCCGGGGATGTGGCTGGCTACACCTTC.